This TCR beta chain was identified in a study of beta chain features in type 1 diabetes. The entirety of the isolated RNA underwent reverse transcription, so expressed TCRB transcripts were sequenced. Sequencing used immunoSEQ multiplex PCR; TCRdb keeps in-frame clones, though not all of them. The sample lists about 360,000 clones; around 12% were seen once. Trimming pared 4 bases from V and 8 bases from J, leaving 15 bases between. The CDR3 spans 14 residues. The germline CDR1 and CDR2 sequences are SGHTA and FQGNSA. Sequences were obtained from naive CD4+ T cells from blood. This sequence joins TRBV7-2 and TRBJ2-1; tentative D call: TRBD2 (6 bases). The sequence came from a man younger than 30 in good health. The CDR3 DNA is TGTGCCAGCAGCTCCCGACTAGATCGGGATGAGCAGTTCTTC. This encodes CASSSRLDRDEQFF.